The next 10 T cell receptor beta chains were all read from a single sample in a study of T cell responses to AZD1222 COVID-19 vaccine. The method was immunoSEQ multiplex PCR; TCRdb's version includes in-frame clones alone and lacks a portion of them. The table includes some 92,000 clones, roughly nine tenths detected once. Here the sequenced sample was peripheral blood, taken on day 0 of AZD1222 vaccination. The receptors shown here come from an adult in good health.

The chain employs TRBV2 and TRBJ1-2; a weak D match, TRBD1 (5 bases). Germline lookup yields CDR1 SNHLY and CDR2 FYNNEI. Trimming cost V 5 bases and J 1 base, with 8 bases left between them. This CDR3 spans 13 amino acids. The CDR3 DNA reads as TGTGCCAGCAGTTCGGGGGGTAACTATGGCTACACCTTC. Protein sequence: CASSSGGNYGYTF.

The chain links TRBV7-8 to TRBJ2-5; TRBD1 matches 8 bases. This CDR3 comprises 15 residues. V lost 4 bases to trimming and J lost 4 bases; unmatched junction nucleotides: 8. Germline CDR1 is SGHVS and CDR2 is FQNEAQ. The CDR3 region has the DNA TGTGCCAGCAGCTCCGGACAGGGTGGTCCAGAGACCCAGTACTTC. Translated: CASSSGQGGPETQYF.

The gene calls are TRBV2 and TRBJ1-5; D is perhaps TRBD1 (5 bases). CDR1 SNHLY and CDR2 FYNNEI come from the germline V gene. The CDR3 is 16 residues long. V was clipped by 3 bases and J by 0 bases, with 12 bases between them. CDR3 amino acids: CASSDQGGDSNQPQHF. The CDR3 DNA reads TGTGCCAGCAGTGATCAAGGAGGGGATAGCAATCAGCCCCAGCATTTT.

This clone was recorded once. This chain links TRBV9 with TRBJ1-3, with a possible D match to TRBD1 (5 bases). The germline CDR1 and CDR2 sequences are SGDLS and YYNGEE. The CDR3 is 15 amino acids. V was trimmed by 4 bases and J by 5 bases, leaving 16 bases between them. The CDR3 nucleotides are TGTGCCAGCAGCCCCCCGTGGGGGGATCGAAACACCATATATTTT. Translating gives CASSPPWGDRNTIYF.

CDR3 region: CASTQGRDIGEQYF. The CDR3 DNA is TGTGCCAGCACCCAAGGGCGGGATATTGGCGAGCAGTACTTC. V and J are TRBV28 and TRBJ2-7; the D gene is possibly TRBD2 (6 bases). The V and J ends lost 7 bases and 6 bases respectively, with 19 bases between them. This CDR3 is 14 amino acids long. Per germline, CDR1 MDHEN and CDR2 SYDVKM. Variable domain in full (rest from reference TRBV28 and TRBJ2-7): DVKVTQSSRYLVKRTGEKVFLECVQDMDHENMFWYRQDPGLGLRLIYFSYDVKMKEKGDIPEGYSVSREKKERFSLILESASTNQTSMYLCASTQGRDIGEQYFGPGTRLTVT.

The CDR3 loop is CASSETGLVGNTIYF. CDR3 nucleotide sequence: TGTGCCAGCAGTGAGACAGGGTTGGTAGGAAACACCATATATTTT. This sequence joins TRBV28 and TRBJ1-3; 7 nucleotides line up with TRBD1. V shed 5 bases and J 4 bases; nucleotides not matched to a gene: 8. CDR1 and CDR2 from the germline V gene are MDHEN and SYDVKM. The CDR3 has 15 amino acids.

J is TRBJ2-7 and V is TRBV25-1; no definite D call. Per the germline V gene, CDR1 is MGHDK and CDR2 is SYGVNS. Deletions cut 4 bases from V and 2 bases from J, with 12 bases between. This CDR3 is built from 14 residues. The CDR3 is CASSAGYGPYEQYF. The CDR3 DNA reads TGTGCCAGCAGTGCAGGATACGGACCCTACGAGCAGTACTTC.

The CDR3 nucleotides read TGTGCCGGGAAGCTTCGGGACAGGGATCTCAATCAGCCCCAGCATTTT. It encodes CAGKLRDRDLNQPQHF. V usage is TRBV15 and J usage is TRBJ1-5, with 9 bases identical to TRBD1. CDR1 is LNHNV, CDR2 YYDKDF, per germline (reference sequence). Germline trimming cut 11 bases from V and 3 bases from J; bases unmatched to any gene: 14. This CDR3 region has 16 residues.

This chain joins TRBV9 and TRBJ2-1; TRBD1 matches at 7 bases. Germline V gene lookup returns CDR1 SGDLS and CDR2 YYNGEE. Trimming at V came to 4 bases and at J to 0 bases, leaving 1 base not matched to a gene. The CDR3 runs to 14 residues. DNA for the CDR3: TGTGCCAGCAGCCACAGGGGCTCCTACAATGAGCAGTTCTTC. The encoded protein is CASSHRGSYNEQFF. Filled out from reference TRBV9 and TRBJ2-1, the complete variable domain reads DSGVTQTPKHLITATGQRVTLRCSPRSGDLSVYWYQQSLDQGLQFLIQYYNGEERAKGNILERFSAQQFPDLHSELNLSSLELGDSALYFCASSHRGSYNEQFFGPGTRLTVL.

This clone has only one observation. The chain carries TRBV28 and TRBJ1-2, with 8 bases identical to TRBD1. V was pared by 10 bases and J by 3 bases, with 4 bases of the junction left unmatched. The germline CDR1 and CDR2 sequences are MDHEN and SYDVKM. This CDR3 is built from 12 residues. DNA for the CDR3: TGTGCCATCCAGGGGGCTCACTATGGCTACACCTTC. This codes for CAIQGAHYGYTF.